These 8 T cell receptor beta chains were sequenced from one sample in a study of tumor-infiltrating lymphocytes in primary liver carcinoma. The input was around 0.5 ug total RNA; TCR beta cDNA was made from it with a constant-region primer. Sequencing libraries for TCR beta derived from three nested multiplex PCR rounds that used slightly modified ARM-PCR. In the first two PCR rounds, TRBV1-TRBV30 forward primers were paired with a C-beta reverse primer, and each round lasted roughly 9 cycles. TCRdb called the multiplex PCR reads again in MiXCR, with one record for every CDR3 protein. Seen here are around 80,000 distinct CDR3 sequences, approximately 72% observed once, and the top ten hold 15% to 20%. DNA and RNA were both co-extracted from approximately 20-30 mg of bulk tissue that had not been sorted. The specimen sequenced was liver tumor tissue from sampling region 1. The subset was: tumor region T1, superior pole. The source is a man in his forties with primary liver carcinoma and hepatitis B virus infection.

This clonotype was counted many times. The rearrangement joins TRBV4-1 to TRBJ2-3; no clear D gene. The V gene lost 1 base and the J gene lost 6 bases, with 11 bases spanning the gap. Germline lookup yields CDR1 MGHRA and CDR2 YSYEKL. The CDR3 sequence is 14 residues long. DNA of the CDR3: TGCGCCAGCAGCCAAGGAGTACAAGGGGATACGCAGTATTTT. Protein: CASSQGVQGDTQYF.

This clonotype came up a few times. Relative to the germline gene, one junction end is altered; a read error may explain this. The gene calls are TRBV11-2 and TRBJ2-2; 9 bases fit TRBD2. This CDR3 has 16 amino acids. Germline values: CDR1 SGHAT, CDR2 FQNNGV. The CDR3 region has the DNA TGTGCCATTAGCTTAGTGGCGCTAGCGGGAACCGGGGAACTGTTTTTT. It encodes CAISLVALAGTGELFF.

The sample holds a few counts of this clonotype. A much larger clone is a single base away; this may be a read error. This chain uses TRBV12-3 or TRBV12-4 with TRBJ2-7; D ambiguous. CDR3 length: 14 amino acids. The V end was cut by 6 bases, the J end by 0 bases, with 12 bases between. The CDR3 DNA is TGTGCCAGCAGCCCCGTCCATAACTCCTACGAGCAGTACTTC. This translates into CASSPVHNSYEQYF.

About this clonotype: A read error is likely, as this CDR3 ends without the conserved phenylalanine or tryptophan. This chain connects TRBV4-1 to TRBJ2-7; perhaps D is TRBD1 or TRBD2 (5 bases each). CDR1 is MGHRA, CDR2 YSYEKL, per germline. The CDR3 extends over 14 amino acids. This CDR3 is CASSQEIRDLEQYL. As DNA, the CDR3 is TGCGCCAGCAGTCAAGAAATTCGGGACCTCGAGCAGTACCTC.

The genes are TRBV19 and TRBJ2-2; tentative D call: TRBD1 (5 bases). V shed 1 base and J shed 5 bases, with 8 bases lying between them. Germline CDR1 reads LNHDA; CDR2 reads SQIVND (reference sequence). The CDR3 loop spans 14 amino acids. The CDR3 nucleotides are TGTGCCAGTAGTATAGCAGGGCGGACCGGGGAGCTGTTTTTT. It yields the protein CASSIAGRTGELFF.

Turning to this clonotype: One end of the junction fails to match germline, which may point to a read error. The chain combines TRBV6-6 with TRBJ2-5; possible D gene TRBD2, 5 bases. The CDR3 totals 13 residues. Germline V gene data show CDR1 as MNHNY and CDR2 as SVGAGI (reference sequence). DNA for the CDR3: TGTGCCAGCAGGAGGGATCTCCAAGAGACCCATTATTTC. It translates to CASRRDLQETHYF.

Note on this clonotype: One junction end disagrees with the germline gene, perhaps due to a read error. The V and J genes are TRBV14 and TRBJ2-1, with D unclear. Germline V gene sequence: CDR1 SGHDN, CDR2 FVKESK. This CDR3 comprises 15 residues. The CDR3 sequence is CAGSAVAGAYNEQFF. CDR3 coding DNA: TGTGCCGGCAGCGCCGTAGCAGGAGCCTACAATGAGCAGTTCTTC.

This clonotype was seen at least ten times. The J gene is TRBJ2-2, the V gene TRBV6-6, with no clear D. Germline V gene sequence: CDR1 MNHNY, CDR2 SVGAGI (reference sequence). Deletions cut 6 bases from V and 8 bases from J, with 10 bases between. The CDR3 length is 12 residues. The CDR3 spells CASRALGGELFF. The CDR3 DNA is TGTGCCAGCAGAGCCCTGGGTGGGGAGCTGTTTTTT.